Listed below are T cell receptor beta chains from one sample, sequenced in a study of blood T cell repertoires in COVID-19. Data came from immunoSEQ multiplex PCR; TCRdb stores just in-frame clones and leaves some out. Of more than 250,000 clones in the sample, around 87% are singletons; the top ten hold around 2.1%. Sequenced sample: peripheral blood. The receptors derive from a woman aged 30 to 39 who had recovered from COVID-19. Each CDR3 is given with its conserved first and last residue. Each record gives: J gene, clone size, D gene, V gene, CDR3 DNA, CDR3 protein. D genes are given only for firm matches. Expanded clones are given a class, and other clones once, few, many or no size at all.

j_call: TRBJ1-2; clone_size: .; d_call: TRBD1; v_call: TRBV3-1/TRBV3-2; cdr3_nt: TGTGCCAGCAGCCAGCGGGGACAGGGCTTGGGAGGCTACACCTTC; cdr3_aa: CASSQRGQGLGGYTF
j_call: TRBJ1-3; clone_size: .; d_call: .; v_call: TRBV27; cdr3_nt: TGTGCCAGCAGTTCGCAGGGGGGAAACACCATATATTTT; cdr3_aa: CASSSQGGNTIYF
j_call: TRBJ2-3; clone_size: .; d_call: .; v_call: TRBV4-3; cdr3_nt: TGCGCCAGCAGCCGAGGGGGAGACGGGACAGATACGCAGTATTTT; cdr3_aa: CASSRGGDGTDTQYF
j_call: TRBJ2-7; clone_size: .; d_call: TRBD2; v_call: TRBV11-3; cdr3_nt: TGTGCCAGCAGCTCCCAGCGGGACTACGAGCAGTACTTC; cdr3_aa: CASSSQRDYEQYF
j_call: TRBJ1-5; clone_size: .; d_call: TRBD1; v_call: TRBV15; cdr3_nt: TGTGCCACCAGCAGATCAGGACAGGGGGAAGGTCAGCCCCAGCATTTT; cdr3_aa: CATSRSGQGEGQPQHF
j_call: TRBJ2-3; clone_size: .; d_call: TRBD2; v_call: TRBV5-4; cdr3_nt: TGTGCCAGCACTCCCGGGAGGCAAGAGGTAACAGATACGCAGTATTTT; cdr3_aa: CASTPGRQEVTDTQYF
j_call: TRBJ1-2; clone_size: .; d_call: .; v_call: TRBV6-2/TRBV6-3; cdr3_nt: TGTGCCAGCAGTTACCTGGGGGCAGGGAACTATGGCTACACCTTC; cdr3_aa: CASSYLGAGNYGYTF
j_call: TRBJ1-1; clone_size: few; d_call: TRBD1; v_call: TRBV19; cdr3_nt: TGTGCCAGTAGTAAGGGACAGACCTTAGAAGCTTTCTTT; cdr3_aa: CASSKGQTLEAFF
j_call: TRBJ2-7; clone_size: .; d_call: TRBD2; v_call: TRBV4-2; cdr3_nt: TGTGCCAGCAGCCGAACTAGCGCTGGCTACGAAGAGCAGTACTTC; cdr3_aa: CASSRTSAGYEEQYF
j_call: TRBJ1-1; clone_size: .; d_call: .; v_call: TRBV19; cdr3_nt: TGTGCCAGTAGTGCGGGACCGGGGCTAGAAGCTTTCTTT; cdr3_aa: CASSAGPGLEAFF
j_call: TRBJ1-2; clone_size: .; d_call: .; v_call: TRBV30; cdr3_nt: TGTGCCTGGAGCGACAACTCCTATGGCTACACCTTC; cdr3_aa: CAWSDNSYGYTF
j_call: TRBJ1-4; clone_size: .; d_call: .; v_call: TRBV6-6; cdr3_nt: TGTGCCAGCAGTTACTCCCCGTATGAAAAACTGTTTTTT; cdr3_aa: CASSYSPYEKLFF
j_call: TRBJ2-2; clone_size: .; d_call: .; v_call: TRBV19; cdr3_nt: TGTGCCAGTAGTACCGACAGAAACACCGGGGAGCTGTTTTTT; cdr3_aa: CASSTDRNTGELFF
j_call: TRBJ2-7; clone_size: .; d_call: TRBD2; v_call: TRBV19; cdr3_nt: TGTGCCAGTGCACCGGGACTAGCGGTTAGCGAGCAGTACTTC; cdr3_aa: CASAPGLAVSEQYF
j_call: TRBJ1-1; clone_size: .; d_call: .; v_call: TRBV19; cdr3_nt: TGTGCCAGTAGTCTGGGGACACGGGGGAACACTGAAGCTTTCTTT; cdr3_aa: CASSLGTRGNTEAFF